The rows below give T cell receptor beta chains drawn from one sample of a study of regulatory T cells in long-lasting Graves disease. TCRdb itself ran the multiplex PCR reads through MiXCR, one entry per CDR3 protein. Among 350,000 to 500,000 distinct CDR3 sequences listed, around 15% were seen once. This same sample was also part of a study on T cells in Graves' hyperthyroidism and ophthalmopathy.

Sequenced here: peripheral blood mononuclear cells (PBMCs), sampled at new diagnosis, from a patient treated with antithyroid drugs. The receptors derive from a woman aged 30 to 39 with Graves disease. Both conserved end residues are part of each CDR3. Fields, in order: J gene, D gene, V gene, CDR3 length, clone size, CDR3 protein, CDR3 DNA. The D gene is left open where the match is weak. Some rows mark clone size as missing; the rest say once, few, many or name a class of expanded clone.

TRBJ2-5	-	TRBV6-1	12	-	CASSDPKETQYF	TGTGCCAGCAGCGACCCCAAGGAGACCCAGTACTTC
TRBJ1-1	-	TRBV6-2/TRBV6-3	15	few	CASSYEAGLLTEAFF	TGTGCCAGCAGTTACGAGGCCGGCCTTCTCACTGAAGCTTTCTTT
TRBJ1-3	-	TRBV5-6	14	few	CASTRQLSGNTIYF	TGTGCCAGCACCCGACAGCTCTCTGGAAACACCATATATTTT
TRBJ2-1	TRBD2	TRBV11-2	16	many	CASSLDGGGIYNEQFF	TGTGCCAGCAGCTTAGACGGGGGAGGGATCTACAATGAGCAGTTCTTC
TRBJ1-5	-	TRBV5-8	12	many	CASSSLGQPQHF	TGTGCCAGCAGTTCTTTGGGTCAGCCCCAGCATTTT
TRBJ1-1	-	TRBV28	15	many	CASLSDGGADTEAFF	TGTGCCAGCCTTTCCGACGGGGGGGCAGACACTGAAGCTTTCTTT
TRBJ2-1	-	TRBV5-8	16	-	CASSLEGGSSYNEQFF	TGTGCCAGCAGCTTGGAGGGAGGAAGCTCCTACAATGAGCAGTTCTTC
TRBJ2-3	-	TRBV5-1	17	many	CASSLRPGQRGADTQYF	TGCGCCAGCAGTCTCCGTCCTGGACAGAGGGGGGCAGATACGCAGTATTTT
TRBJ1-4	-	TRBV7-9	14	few	CASSYRVGDEKLFF	TGTGCCAGCAGCTACAGGGTAGGCGACGAAAAACTGTTTTTT
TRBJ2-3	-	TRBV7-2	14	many	CASSRTGATDTQYF	TGTGCCAGCAGCCGAACGGGGGCCACAGATACGCAGTATTTT
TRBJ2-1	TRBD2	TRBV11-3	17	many	CASSGGGGAGVYNEQFF	TGTGCCAGCAGTGGGGGCGGGGGAGCGGGAGTCTACAATGAGCAGTTCTTC
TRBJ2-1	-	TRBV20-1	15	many	CSARERVAAYNEQFF	TGCAGTGCTAGAGAGCGGGTCGCTGCCTACAATGAGCAGTTCTTC
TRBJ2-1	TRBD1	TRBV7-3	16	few	CASSRTGTGASNEQFF	TGTGCCAGCAGCCGAACCGGGACAGGGGCAAGCAATGAGCAGTTCTTC
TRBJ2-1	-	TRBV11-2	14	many	CASSLEPYYNEQFF	TGTGCCAGCAGCTTAGAACCATACTACAATGAGCAGTTCTTC
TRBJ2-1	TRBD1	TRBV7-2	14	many	CASSSGQVWNEQFF	TGTGCCAGCAGCTCCGGACAGGTTTGGAATGAGCAGTTCTTC
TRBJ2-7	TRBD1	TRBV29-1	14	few	CSVELGTDSYEQYF	TGCAGCGTTGAATTGGGGACAGACTCCTACGAGCAGTACTTC
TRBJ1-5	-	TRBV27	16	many	CASSLDSAGGNQPQHF	TGTGCCAGCAGTTTAGATTCCGCGGGGGGTAATCAGCCCCAGCATTTT
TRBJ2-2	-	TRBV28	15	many	CASSFRQRFTGELFF	TGTGCCAGCAGTTTCAGACAGAGATTCACCGGGGAGCTGTTTTTT
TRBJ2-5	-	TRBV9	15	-	CASSVGADSKETQYF	TGTGCCAGCAGCGTGGGGGCAGATTCGAAGGAGACCCAGTACTTC
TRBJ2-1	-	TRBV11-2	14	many	CASSLLAYDNEQFF	TGTGCCAGCAGCTTACTAGCGTACGACAATGAGCAGTTCTTC
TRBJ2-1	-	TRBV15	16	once	CATSIDRPHSYNEQFF	TGTGCCACCAGCATAGATCGACCCCACTCCTACAATGAGCAGTTCTTC
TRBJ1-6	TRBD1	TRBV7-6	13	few	CASSRGGASPLHF	TGTGCCAGCAGCCGAGGGGGCGCCTCACCCCTCCACTTT
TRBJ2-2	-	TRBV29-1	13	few	CSVVDGESGELFF	TGCAGCGTTGTTGACGGGGAGTCCGGGGAGCTGTTTTTT
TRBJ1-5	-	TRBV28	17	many	CASSPLPGRRGNQPQHF	TGTGCCAGCAGTCCTCTTCCCGGGCGGAGGGGCAATCAGCCCCAGCATTTT
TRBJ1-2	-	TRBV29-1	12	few	CSGTEGDYGYTF	TGCAGCGGTACCGAGGGGGACTATGGCTACACCTTC
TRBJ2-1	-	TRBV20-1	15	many	CSGPRAKDMRNEQFF	TGCAGTGGTCCACGGGCGAAGGATATGAGGAATGAGCAGTTCTTC
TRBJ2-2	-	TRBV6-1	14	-	CASSPNEESGELFF	TGTGCCAGCAGCCCCAACGAGGAGAGCGGGGAGCTGTTTTTT
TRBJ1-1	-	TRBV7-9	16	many	CASSLEQGGRDTEAFF	TGTGCCAGCAGCTTGGAACAGGGTGGACGGGACACTGAAGCTTTCTTT
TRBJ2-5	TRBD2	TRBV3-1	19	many	CASSQAVGTSGRRKETQYF	TGTGCCAGCAGCCAAGCTGTCGGGACTAGCGGGAGGCGGAAAGAGACCCAGTACTTC
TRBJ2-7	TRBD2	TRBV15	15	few	CATSRGTSGSYEQYF	TGTGCCACCAGCAGAGGAACTAGCGGGTCTTACGAGCAGTACTTC
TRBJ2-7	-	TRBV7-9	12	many	CASSLARYEQYF	TGTGCCAGCAGCTTAGCAAGATACGAGCAGTACTTC
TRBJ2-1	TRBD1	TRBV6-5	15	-	CASSYSGTGTHEQFF	TGTGCCAGCAGTTATTCCGGGACAGGGACTCATGAGCAGTTCTTC
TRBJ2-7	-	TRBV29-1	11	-	CSVEMDYEQYF	TGCAGCGTTGAAATGGATTACGAGCAGTACTTC
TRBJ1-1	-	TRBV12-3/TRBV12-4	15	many	CASTIPGRMNTEAFF	TGTGCCAGCACCATTCCGGGGCGGATGAACACTGAAGCTTTCTTT
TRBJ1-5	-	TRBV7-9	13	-	CASNFPETGPQHF	TGTGCCAGCAACTTCCCAGAAACGGGGCCCCAGCATTTT
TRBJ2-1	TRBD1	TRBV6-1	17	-	CASSTPSGQGAYNEQFF	TGTGCCAGCAGTACACCCTCGGGACAGGGGGCTTACAATGAGCAGTTCTTC
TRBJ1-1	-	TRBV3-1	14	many	CAVQTTQGSTEAFF	TGTGCCGTACAAACCACACAGGGTTCCACTGAAGCTTTCTTT
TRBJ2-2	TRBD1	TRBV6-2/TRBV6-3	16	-	CASRDRQLANTGELFF	TGTGCCAGTCGGGACAGGCAATTAGCGAACACCGGGGAGCTGTTTTTT
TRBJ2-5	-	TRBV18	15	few	CASSQDRTSQETQYF	TGTGCCAGCTCACAGGACAGAACCTCCCAAGAGACCCAGTACTTC
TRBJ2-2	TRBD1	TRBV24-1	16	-	CATSESGTANTGELFF	TGTGCCACCAGTGAGTCCGGGACAGCGAACACCGGGGAGCTGTTTTTT
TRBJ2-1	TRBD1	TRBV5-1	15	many	CASSSTGQGVHEQFF	TGCGCCAGCAGCTCGACCGGACAGGGGGTCCATGAGCAGTTCTTC
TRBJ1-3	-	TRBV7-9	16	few	CASSQPAGLSGNTIYF	TGTGCCAGCAGCCAACCGGCAGGCCTCTCTGGAAACACCATATATTTT
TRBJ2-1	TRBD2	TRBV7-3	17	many	CASSRRESGRGDNEQFF	TGTGCCAGCAGCCGCAGGGAAAGCGGGAGGGGAGACAATGAGCAGTTCTTC
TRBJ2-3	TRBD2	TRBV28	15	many	CASSPLAGVIDTQYF	TGTGCCAGCAGTCCCTTAGCGGGAGTTATAGATACGCAGTATTTT
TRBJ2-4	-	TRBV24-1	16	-	CATSDTDTFDKNIQYF	TGTGCCACCAGTGATACGGACACCTTTGACAAAAACATTCAGTACTTC
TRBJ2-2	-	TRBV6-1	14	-	CVRGAGGDTGELFF	TGTGTCAGGGGAGCGGGCGGGGACACCGGGGAGCTGTTTTTT
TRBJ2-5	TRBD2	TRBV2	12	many	CAQQSGEETQYF	TGTGCCCAGCAAAGCGGGGAAGAGACCCAGTACTTC
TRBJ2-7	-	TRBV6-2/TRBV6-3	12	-	CTSSQSSYEQYF	TGTACCAGCAGTCAAAGCTCCTACGAGCAGTACTTC
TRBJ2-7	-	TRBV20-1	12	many	CSASEGPYEQYF	TGCAGTGCTAGTGAGGGGCCCTACGAGCAGTACTTC
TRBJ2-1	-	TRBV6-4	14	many	CASSVGTSGNEQFF	TGTGCCAGCAGTGTGGGGACCTCTGGGAATGAGCAGTTCTTC